This entry lists 21 T cell receptor beta chains sequenced from one sample in a study of blood T cell repertoires in COVID-19. Profiled with immunoSEQ multiplex PCR; TCRdb holds only in-frame clones, not every one. The table records over 85,000 clones, around 87% of them present only once. The sequencing sample was made of peripheral blood. The source of these receptors is a human donor with acute or convalescent COVID-19. The donor label of this sample is uncertain.

V gene TRBV7-2 combines with J gene TRBJ2-3; 14 bases map to TRBD2. CDR3 length: 16 residues. CDR1 and CDR2 from the germline V gene are SGHTA and FQGNSA. V gave up 2 bases and J gave up 4 bases; unmatched junction bases: 2. The CDR3, as DNA: TGTGCCAGCAGCTTACGACTAGCGGGGGGGCCAGATACGCAGTATTTT. This translates into CASSLRLAGGPDTQYF.

The chain carries TRBV5-1 and TRBJ2-2; 7 bases fit TRBD1. The CDR3 runs to 14 residues. V was clipped by 4 bases and J by 13 bases; unmatched bases: 13. CDR1 SGHRS and CDR2 YFSETQ come from the germline V gene. The CDR3, as DNA: TGCGCCAGCAGCCCCTCAGGGGGACAACCGTGGCTGTTTTTT. This gives the protein CASSPSGGQPWLFF.

The V and J genes are TRBV12-5 and TRBJ2-4; the D is unclear. This CDR3 contains 15 residues. V was shortened by 6 bases and J by 3 bases, with 15 bases between the two germline ends. CDR1 and CDR2 (germline): LGHNT, FRNRAP. The CDR3 reads CASGHDWFGKNIQYF. The CDR3 nucleotides read TGTGCTAGTGGGCACGACTGGTTTGGCAAAAACATTCAGTACTTC.

The chain is built from TRBV11-3 and TRBJ2-2; 8 nucleotides line up with TRBD1. Trimming took 10 bases from V and 3 from J; bases not matched to a gene: 10. This CDR3 is built from 15 residues. Germline CDR1 is SGHNT and CDR2 is YENEEA. The CDR3 region has the DNA TGTGCCACCAATCCGACAGGGGTGGACACCGGGGAGCTGTTTTTT. The encoded protein is CATNPTGVDTGELFF.

The chain has TRBV29-1 and TRBJ1-2; 9 positions agree with TRBD1. V lost 7 bases, J lost 3 bases, and 6 bases stayed unmatched. This CDR3 has 13 amino acids. Germline CDR1 is SQVTM and CDR2 is ANQGSEA. The CDR3 sequence is CSAVGQGHYGYTF. CDR3 DNA: TGCAGCGCCGTTGGACAGGGGCACTATGGCTACACCTTC.

This chain uses TRBV7-3 with TRBJ2-2, with D perhaps matching TRBD1 (5 bases). V dropped 5 bases and J dropped 4 bases, with 14 bases sitting between them. Looked up from germline, CDR1 is SGHTA and CDR2 is FQGTGA. There are 15 residues in the CDR3. CDR3 nucleotide sequence: TGTGCCAGCAGCCCTGACAGTCCTGGCACCGGGGAGCTGTTTTTT. Translated: CASSPDSPGTGELFF.

This clone was observed once. The rearrangement links TRBV7-9 to TRBJ1-6; D is undetermined. CDR1 and CDR2 (germline): SEHNR, FQNEAQ (reference sequence). V shed 5 bases and J shed 5 bases, with 7 bases lying between them. This CDR3 spans 13 amino acids. CDR3 coding DNA: TGTGCCAGCAGCCGAGAGCATAATTCACCCCTCCACTTT. Translating it yields CASSREHNSPLHF.

In this sample, this clone turned up once. The CDR3 bases are TGCAGCGCCACAGGGTCTGGAAACACCATATATTTT. It is translated as CSATGSGNTIYF. This chain links TRBV29-1 with TRBJ1-3, with D possibly TRBD1 on 6 matching bases. Germline V gene lookup returns CDR1 SQVTM and CDR2 ANQGSEA. The CDR3 is made up of 12 amino acids. Trimming shortened V by 7 bases and J by 1 base, and 8 bases separated the two germline ends.

This chain links TRBV11-2 with TRBJ1-6; tentatively, D is TRBD1 (5 bases). CDR1 is SGHAT, CDR2 FQNNGV, per germline. V gave up 4 bases and J gave up 7 bases, with 14 bases separating them. This CDR3 comprises 15 residues. CDR3 coding DNA: TGTGCCAGCAGCTCCCCGGCAGGGTACAATTCACCCCTCCACTTT. Its protein product is CASSSPAGYNSPLHF.

This chain joins TRBV7-2 and TRBJ2-7; 8 bases map to TRBD1. The CDR3 covers 16 residues. Germline-derived CDR1 and CDR2 are SGHTA and FQGNSA. With V trimmed by 5 bases and J by 1 base, 10 bases remained unmatched. The DNA for the CDR3 is TGTGCCAGCAGCCCCACAGGGGGGCGGGGTTCCTACGAGCAGTACTTC. This encodes CASSPTGGRGSYEQYF.

The genes are TRBV5-4 and TRBJ1-2, with TRBD1 matching over 8 bases. Trimming at V came to 3 bases and at J to 3 bases, leaving 4 bases not matched to a gene. This CDR3 is 14 amino acids long. Germline CDR1 SGHNT, CDR2 YYREEE (reference sequence). For the CDR3, the DNA is TGTGCCAGCAGCTACAGGGGGGCAGACTATGGCTACACCTTC. Translated, it gives CASSYRGADYGYTF.

The rearrangement joins TRBV6-5 to TRBJ2-7; 9 nucleotides agree with TRBD1. J gave up 1 base and V 0 bases, and 4 bases lay outside the gene matches. The CDR3 covers 16 residues. Germline V gene data show CDR1 as MNHEY and CDR2 as SVGAGI. The CDR3 protein is CASSYSRTGVSYEQYF. CDR3 sequence (DNA): TGTGCCAGCAGTTACTCCCGGACAGGGGTATCCTACGAGCAGTACTTC.

This chain uses TRBV7-6 with TRBJ1-4; no clear D gene. CDR3 size: 15 residues. The germline gives CDR1 SGHVS, CDR2 FNYEAQ. The V and J ends lost 1 base and 0 bases respectively, with 6 bases between them. The CDR3 region has the DNA TGTGCCAGCAGCTTAGAAGCGGCAACTAATGAAAAACTGTTTTTT. Translation gives CASSLEAATNEKLFF.

This rearrangement joins TRBV19 to TRBJ1-4; TRBD1 might be the D (6 bases). The germline V gene encodes CDR1 LNHDA and CDR2 SQIVND (reference sequence). CDR3 length: 17 amino acids. V was clipped by 6 bases and J by 7 bases, with 24 bases between them. CDR3 in DNA: TGTGCCAGTAGCAAAGACGCATCAGGGGCCGGCGGTGAAAAACTGTTTTTT. This sequence encodes CASSKDASGAGGEKLFF.

The chain couples TRBV24-1 to TRBJ2-3, with D possibly TRBD2 on 5 matching bases. This CDR3 has 15 amino acids. Germline assignment: CDR1 KGHDR and CDR2 SFDVKD. Trimming took 3 bases from V and 3 from J, leaving 12 bases between them. The CDR3 here is CATSDEREGTDTQYF. The CDR3 DNA sequence: TGTGCCACCAGTGATGAGAGGGAAGGGACAGATACGCAGTATTTT.

The gene calls are TRBV19 and TRBJ1-5; TRBD1 agrees at 7 bases. CDR1 and CDR2 (germline): LNHDA, SQIVND (reference sequence). The CDR3 totals 18 residues. The ends lost 3 bases at V and 0 bases at J; junction bases unmatched: 11. CDR3 DNA sequence: TGTGCCAGTAGTATCTCTATCGGGACAGTTTATAGCAATCAGCCCCAGCATTTT. This translates into CASSISIGTVYSNQPQHF. The whole variable domain, filled in from reference TRBV19 and TRBJ1-5, reads DGGITQSPKYLFRKEGQNVTLSCEQNLNHDAMYWYRQDPGQGLRLIYYSQIVNDFQKGDIAEGYSVSREKKESFPLTVTSAQKNPTAFYLCASSISIGTVYSNQPQHFGDGTRLSIL.

This sequence joins TRBV7-9 and TRBJ2-5; possibly TRBD1 for D (6 bases). In germline, CDR1 is SEHNR, CDR2 FQNEAQ (reference sequence). Deletions cut 4 bases from V and 2 bases from J, with 11 bases between. CDR3 length: 14 amino acids. The CDR3 DNA reads as TGTGCCAGCAGCTCAGGACAGTCTCAAGAGACCCAGTACTTC. It translates to CASSSGQSQETQYF. Complete variable domain (other parts from reference TRBV7-9 and TRBJ2-5): DTGVSQNPRHKITKRGQNVTFRCDPISEHNRLYWYRQTLGQGPEFLTYFQNEAQLEKSRLLSDRFSAERPKGSFSTLEIQRTEQGDSAMYLCASSSGQSQETQYFGPGTRLLVL.

This chain connects TRBV2 to TRBJ1-4, with a weak D call TRBD1 (6 bases). CDR1 and CDR2 (germline): SNHLY, FYNNEI. The CDR3 spans 15 residues. The V end lost 5 bases, the J end lost 7 bases, and 17 bases lay between the germline ends. Here the CDR3 DNA reads TGTGCCAGCAGTCCTTCGACAGGAAGGGGTGAAAAACTGTTTTTT. It codes for CASSPSTGRGEKLFF.

The chain is built from TRBV10-3 and TRBJ1-6; D not resolved. This CDR3 spans 18 amino acids. V lost 0 bases, J lost 0 bases, and 12 bases lay in between. Germline-derived CDR1 and CDR2 are ENHRY and SYGVKD. CDR3 coding DNA: TGTGCCATCAGTGAGTCTGGGAGGCAGAGCTCCTATAATTCACCCCTCCACTTT. Its protein product is CAISESGRQSSYNSPLHF.

The chain is built from TRBV5-5 and TRBJ1-4; no definite D call. The germline V gene has CDR1 SGHKS and CDR2 YYEKEE (reference sequence). Trimming pared 2 bases from V and 3 bases from J, leaving 8 bases between. The CDR3 length is 14 residues. CDR3 bases: TGTGCCAGCAGCTTCGGGGTATCTAATGAAAAACTGTTTTTT. Translating it yields CASSFGVSNEKLFF.

CDR3 protein: CASSQDKPPEGPGNTIYF. The DNA for the CDR3 is TGTGCCAGCAGCCAAGATAAACCCCCCGAGGGCCCTGGAAACACCATATATTTT. The rearrangement uses TRBV14 and TRBJ1-3; D unresolved. Germline assignment: CDR1 SGHDN and CDR2 FVKESK. The CDR3 extends over 18 amino acids. V shed 0 bases and J shed 2 bases, with 17 bases lying between them.